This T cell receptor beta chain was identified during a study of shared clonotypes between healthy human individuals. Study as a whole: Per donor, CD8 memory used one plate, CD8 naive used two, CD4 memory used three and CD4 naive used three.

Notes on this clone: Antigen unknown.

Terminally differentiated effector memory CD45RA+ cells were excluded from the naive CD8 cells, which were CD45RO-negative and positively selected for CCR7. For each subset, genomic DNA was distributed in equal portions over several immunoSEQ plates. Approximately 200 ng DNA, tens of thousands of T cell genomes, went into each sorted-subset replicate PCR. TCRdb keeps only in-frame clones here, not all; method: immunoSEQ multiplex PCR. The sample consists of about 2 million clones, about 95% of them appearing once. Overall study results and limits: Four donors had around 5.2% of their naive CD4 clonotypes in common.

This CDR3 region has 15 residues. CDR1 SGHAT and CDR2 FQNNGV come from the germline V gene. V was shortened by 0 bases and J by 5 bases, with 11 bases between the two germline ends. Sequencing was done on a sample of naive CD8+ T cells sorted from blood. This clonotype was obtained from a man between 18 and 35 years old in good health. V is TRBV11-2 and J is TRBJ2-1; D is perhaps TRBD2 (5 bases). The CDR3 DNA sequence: TGTGCCAGCAGCTTAGATACGGGATGGAACAATGAGCAGTTCTTC. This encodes CASSLDTGWNNEQFF.